This TCR beta chain was observed in a study of response to subunit inactivated influenza vaccine. This clonotype occurred a few times. The CDR3 sequence is 11 residues long. Germline lookup yields CDR1 DFQATT and CDR2 SNEGSKA (reference sequence). The V and J ends lost 5 bases and 6 bases respectively, with 9 bases between them. TCRdb re-analysed the RT-PCR reads in MiXCR, keeping a single row per CDR3 protein. The sample yields around 760,000 distinct CDR3 sequences, 14% seen once. The chain employs TRBV20-1 and TRBJ2-3; D is possibly TRBD2 (5 bases). Source: PBMCs from blood, taken 14 to 15 days before vaccination. The clonotype was recovered from a man between 45 and 60 years old who received an inactivated influenza vaccine. The CDR3 loop reads CSASPGDTQYF. DNA of the CDR3: TGCAGTGCTTCTCCGGGGGATACGCAGTATTTT.